The text below deals with one T cell receptor beta chain. TCRdb itself ran the 5' RACE reads through MiXCR, one entry per CDR3 protein. The sample holds 53,000 or so distinct CDR3 sequences; more than 20% are singletons and the top ten take around 3%. The TCR was taken from a female donor with breast cancer. The source material was tumor-infiltrating naive CD4+ T cells sorted from the breast tumor. Sample subset: naive CD4+ T cells, CD4+CD45RA+CD25-.

The CDR3 loop is CASSLGPRYGYTF. In DNA, the CDR3 is TGTGCCAGCAGCTTGGGACCGCGCTATGGCTACACCTTC. The V gene is TRBV7-2, the J gene TRBJ1-2, with D possibly matching TRBD1 (5 bases). This CDR3 has 13 residues. Deletions cut 3 bases from V and 4 bases from J, with 9 bases between. Per the germline V gene, CDR1 is SGHTA and CDR2 is FQGNSA.